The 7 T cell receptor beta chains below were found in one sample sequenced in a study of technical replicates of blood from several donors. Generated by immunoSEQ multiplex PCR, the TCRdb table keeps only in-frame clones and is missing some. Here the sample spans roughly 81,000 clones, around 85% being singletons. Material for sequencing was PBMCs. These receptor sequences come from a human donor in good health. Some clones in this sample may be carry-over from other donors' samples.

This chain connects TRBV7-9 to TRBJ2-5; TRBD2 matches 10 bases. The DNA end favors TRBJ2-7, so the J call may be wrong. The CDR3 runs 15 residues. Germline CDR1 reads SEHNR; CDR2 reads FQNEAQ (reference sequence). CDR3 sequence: CASRPASGSNYEQYF. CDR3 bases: TGTGCCAGCAGGCCCGCTAGCGGGAGTAATTACGAGCAGTACTTC.

The CDR3 reads CASSPGGGQPYEQYF. The CDR3 DNA follows: TGCGCCAGCAGCCCGGGCGGGGGGCAACCCTACGAGCAGTACTTC. The chain uses TRBV5-1 and TRBJ2-7, with 8 bases lining up with TRBD2. The CDR3 has 15 residues. V lost 4 bases, J lost 2 bases, and 8 bases stayed unmatched. CDR1 is SGHRS, CDR2 YFSETQ, per germline. The full variable domain, its missing parts supplied by reference TRBV5-1 and TRBJ2-7, is KAGVTQTPRYLIKTRGQQVTLSCSPISGHRSVSWYQQTPGQGLQFLFEYFSETQRNKGNFPGRFSGRQFSNSRSEMNVSTLELGDSALYLCASSPGGGQPYEQYFGPGTRLTVT.

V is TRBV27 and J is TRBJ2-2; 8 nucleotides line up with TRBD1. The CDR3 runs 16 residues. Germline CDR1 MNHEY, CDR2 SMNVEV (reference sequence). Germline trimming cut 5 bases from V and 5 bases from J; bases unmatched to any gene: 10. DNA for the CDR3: TGTGCCAGCAGTGTCCAGGGGGCGCGCCTTACCGGGGAGCTGTTTTTT. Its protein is CASSVQGARLTGELFF.

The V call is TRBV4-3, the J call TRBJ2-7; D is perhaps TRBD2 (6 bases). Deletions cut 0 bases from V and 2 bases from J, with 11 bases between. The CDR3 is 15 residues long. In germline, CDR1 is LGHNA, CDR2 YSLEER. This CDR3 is CASSQDWREPYEQYF. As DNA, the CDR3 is TGCGCCAGCAGCCAAGATTGGCGGGAACCCTACGAGCAGTACTTC.

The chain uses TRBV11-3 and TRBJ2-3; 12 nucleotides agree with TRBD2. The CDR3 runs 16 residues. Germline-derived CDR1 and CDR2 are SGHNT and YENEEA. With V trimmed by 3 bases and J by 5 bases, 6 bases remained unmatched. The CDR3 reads CASSLTSGSLVDTQYF. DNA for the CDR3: TGTGCCAGCAGCTTGACTAGCGGGAGTTTGGTAGATACGCAGTATTTT.

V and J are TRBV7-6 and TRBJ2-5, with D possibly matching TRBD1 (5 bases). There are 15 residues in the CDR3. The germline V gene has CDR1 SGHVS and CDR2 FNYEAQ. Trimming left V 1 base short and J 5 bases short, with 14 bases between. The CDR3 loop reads CASSLVGRERETQYF. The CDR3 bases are TGTGCCAGCAGCTTAGTTGGCAGGGAAAGGGAGACCCAGTACTTC.

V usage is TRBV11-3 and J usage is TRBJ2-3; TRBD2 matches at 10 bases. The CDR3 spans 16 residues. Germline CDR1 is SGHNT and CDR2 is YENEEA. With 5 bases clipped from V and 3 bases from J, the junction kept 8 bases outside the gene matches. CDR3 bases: TGTGCCAGCAGCCCAGGACTAGCGGAAACAACAGATACGCAGTATTTT. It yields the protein CASSPGLAETTDTQYF.